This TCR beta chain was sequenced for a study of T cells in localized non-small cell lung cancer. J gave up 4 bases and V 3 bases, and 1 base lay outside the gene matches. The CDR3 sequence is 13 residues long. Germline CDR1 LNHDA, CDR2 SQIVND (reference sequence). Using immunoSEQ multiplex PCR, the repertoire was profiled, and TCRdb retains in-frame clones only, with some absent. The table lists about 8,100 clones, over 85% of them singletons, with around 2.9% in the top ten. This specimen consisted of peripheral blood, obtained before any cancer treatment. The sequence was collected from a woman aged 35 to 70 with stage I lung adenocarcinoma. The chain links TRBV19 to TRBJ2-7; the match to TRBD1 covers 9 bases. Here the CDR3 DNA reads TGTGCCAGTAGTATCGACAGGGGGTACGAGCAGTACTTC. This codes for CASSIDRGYEQYF.